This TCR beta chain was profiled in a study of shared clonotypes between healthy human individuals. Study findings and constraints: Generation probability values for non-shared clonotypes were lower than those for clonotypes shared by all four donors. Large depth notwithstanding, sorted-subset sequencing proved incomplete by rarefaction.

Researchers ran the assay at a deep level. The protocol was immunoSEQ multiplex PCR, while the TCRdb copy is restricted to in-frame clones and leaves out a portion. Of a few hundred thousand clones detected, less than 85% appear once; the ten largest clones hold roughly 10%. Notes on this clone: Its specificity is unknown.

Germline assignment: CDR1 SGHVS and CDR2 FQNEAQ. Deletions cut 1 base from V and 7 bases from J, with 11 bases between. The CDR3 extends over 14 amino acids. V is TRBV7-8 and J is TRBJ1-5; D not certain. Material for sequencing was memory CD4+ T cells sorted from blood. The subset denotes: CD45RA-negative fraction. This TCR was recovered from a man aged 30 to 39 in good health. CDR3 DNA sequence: TGTGCCAGCAGCTTAGACCTGGGAGGGCAGCCCCAGCATTTT. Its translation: CASSLDLGGQPQHF.